One and the same sample provided the 23 T cell receptor beta chains below, sequenced in a study of cytomegalovirus exposure and HLA in healthy donors. With 60 Vbeta and 13 Jbeta primers, the PCR was carried out. Sequenced by immunoSEQ multiplex PCR; TCRdb stores in-frame clones only, minus some. The data hold tens of thousands of clones, with 73% observed a single time. What was sequenced was PBMCs. These receptors all come from a man aged 50 or older in good health and CMV-seronegative.

The V gene is TRBV9, the J gene TRBJ1-1; D remains unclear. The CDR3 sequence is 13 residues long. Germline assignment: CDR1 SGDLS and CDR2 YYNGEE. The ends were cut back, 3 bases at V and 3 bases at J, with 9 bases in the middle. The CDR3 here is CASSAPGYTEAFF. The CDR3 DNA is TGTGCCAGCAGCGCACCAGGCTACACTGAAGCTTTCTTT.

This clone has a single count. The chain carries TRBV11-3 and TRBJ1-1; D might be TRBD1 (6 bases). Germline values: CDR1 SGHNT, CDR2 YENEEA. Trimming cost V 2 bases and J 4 bases, with 8 bases left between them. This CDR3 is 13 amino acids long. The CDR3 spells CASSLRGGTEAFF. The DNA of the CDR3 is TGTGCCAGCAGCTTAAGGGGGGGCACTGAAGCTTTCTTT.

The J gene is TRBJ1-1, the V gene TRBV9; D is undetermined. The V and J ends lost 3 bases and 11 bases respectively, with 14 bases between them. The length of the CDR3 is 12 residues. Germline CDR1 SGDLS, CDR2 YYNGEE. Here the CDR3 DNA reads TGTGCCAGCAGCGCCGTAGGAGGAGGGGCTTTCTTT. This translates into CASSAVGGGAFF.

This chain uses TRBV19 with TRBJ1-1; 7 positions match TRBD1. J was trimmed by 3 bases and V by 6 bases; bases with no gene match: 7. Germline lookup yields CDR1 LNHDA and CDR2 SQIVND (reference sequence). The CDR3 is 14 residues long. CDR3: CASSRQGIDTEAFF. DNA of the CDR3: TGTGCCAGTAGCCGACAGGGTATCGACACTGAAGCTTTCTTT.

The genes are TRBV19 and TRBJ2-3; the D gene is possibly TRBD2 (5 bases). The germline CDR1 and CDR2 sequences are LNHDA and SQIVND (reference sequence). Trimming shortened V by 9 bases and J by 4 bases, and 11 bases separated the two germline ends. The CDR3 is 12 residues long. CDR3 sequence (DNA): TGTGCCAGCTCGCTCGGGGCAGATACGCAGTATTTT. Its protein product is CASSLGADTQYF.

The chain recombines TRBV28 with TRBJ1-6; the D gene is possibly TRBD1 (6 bases). The length of the CDR3 is 15 residues. The V end was cut by 5 bases, the J end by 7 bases, with 15 bases between. Germline values: CDR1 MDHEN, CDR2 SYDVKM. CDR3 nucleotide sequence: TGTGCCAGCAGTCCCCGGGGGGCCTTCAATTCACCCCTCCACTTT. It translates to CASSPRGAFNSPLHF. The full variable domain, in which reference TRBV28 and TRBJ1-6 provide the parts outside the CDR3, is DVKVTQSSRYLVKRTGEKVFLECVQDMDHENMFWYRQDPGLGLRLIYFSYDVKMKEKGDIPEGYSVSREKKERFSLILESASTNQTSMYLCASSPRGAFNSPLHFGNGTRLTVT.

The chain links TRBV7-3 to TRBJ1-3, with a tentative D call TRBD1 (6 bases). The CDR3 extends over 17 amino acids. Looked up from germline, CDR1 is SGHTA and CDR2 is FQGTGA. Deletions cut 3 bases from V and 2 bases from J, with 17 bases between. The CDR3 protein is CASSLHPGAGPGNTIYF. The CDR3, as DNA: TGTGCCAGCAGCTTGCACCCAGGGGCCGGCCCTGGAAACACCATATATTTT.

V is TRBV7-9 and J is TRBJ2-3; 15 nucleotides line up with TRBD2. After removal of 5 bases from V and 1 base from J, the junction contained 4 bases not matched to a gene. Looked up from germline, CDR1 is SEHNR and CDR2 is FQNEAQ (reference sequence). This CDR3 is built from 17 residues. CDR3 coding DNA: TGTGCCAGCAGCAGGACTAGCGGGGGGGCAGGCACAGATACGCAGTATTTT. It translates to CASSRTSGGAGTDTQYF.

This clone was seen a few times. V gene TRBV10-3 combines with J gene TRBJ1-2; 7 positions agree with TRBD1. J gave up 8 bases and V 4 bases, and 13 bases lay outside the gene matches. This CDR3 region has 15 residues. Germline lookup yields CDR1 ENHRY and CDR2 SYGVKD. The CDR3 DNA reads as TGTGCCATCAGTGTCAACGGGAAGGGGGCAGAGGGCTACACCTTC. Encoded protein: CAISVNGKGAEGYTF.

J is TRBJ2-1 and V is TRBV6-6; 7 nucleotides agree with TRBD1. V dropped 2 bases and J dropped 6; count of bases not matched to a gene: 7. Germline CDR1 reads MNHNY; CDR2 reads SVGAGI (reference sequence). CDR3 size: 15 residues. DNA for the CDR3: TGTGCCAGCAGTTACGGTGGGACAGCGTCCAATGAGCAGTTCTTC. Amino acid sequence: CASSYGGTASNEQFF.

This clone was observed a handful of times. The chain is built from TRBV5-4 and TRBJ1-1, with TRBD1 matching 10 bases. The CDR3 sequence is 15 residues long. Germline V gene lookup returns CDR1 SGHNT and CDR2 YYREEE (reference sequence). With 6 bases clipped from V and 5 bases from J, the junction kept 10 bases outside the gene matches. The CDR3 DNA reads TGTGCCAGCAACAAGCAGGGACAGGGGATGACTGAAGCTTTCTTT. Its translation: CASNKQGQGMTEAFF.

The rearrangement links TRBV10-2 to TRBJ2-7; a possible D gene is TRBD1 (5 bases). Germline CDR1 reads WSHSY; CDR2 reads SAAADI. The V end lost 7 bases, the J end lost 0 bases, and 10 bases lay between the germline ends. The CDR3 loop spans 13 amino acids. In DNA form, the CDR3 reads TGCGCCAGCAATTCAGACAGCTCCTACGAGCAGTACTTC. It translates to CASNSDSSYEQYF.

As DNA, the CDR3 is TGTGCCTGGAGTGTTCCTAGCGACACAGATACGCAGTATTTT. This codes for CAWSVPSDTDTQYF. This chain uses TRBV30 with TRBJ2-3, with D maybe TRBD2 (6 bases). From germline, CDR1 is GTSNPN and CDR2 SVGIG (reference sequence). Trimming removed 0 bases from V and 2 bases from J, with 9 bases in between. This CDR3 is built from 14 residues.

CDR3 coding DNA: TGTGCCACCAGCAGAGACGAGAGGTACTACACCTTC. Amino acid sequence: CATSRDERYYTF. This rearrangement joins TRBV15 to TRBJ1-2; D remains unclear. The CDR3 spans 12 residues. Germline V gene lookup returns CDR1 LNHNV and CDR2 YYDKDF (reference sequence). V lost 0 bases and J lost 10, with 9 bases in between.

The gene calls are TRBV5-1 and TRBJ1-1; 7 bases are a match to TRBD1. In germline, CDR1 is SGHRS, CDR2 YFSETQ. The CDR3 sequence is 17 residues long. V shed 3 bases, J shed 0 bases, and the junction held 11 bases outside the gene matches. The CDR3 sequence is CASSSRGQGRMNTEAFF. The CDR3 DNA sequence: TGCGCCAGCAGCTCGAGGGGGCAGGGGAGAATGAACACTGAAGCTTTCTTT.

This chain links TRBV5-6 with TRBJ1-4, with 7 bases aligning to TRBD1. This CDR3 spans 15 amino acids. The V segment lost 1 base and the J segment 4 bases; nucleotides outside the gene matches: 4. Germline values: CDR1 SGHDT, CDR2 YYEEEE. For the CDR3, the DNA is TGTGCCAGCAGCTTGCCGACAGGGCATAATGAAAAACTGTTTTTT. Its protein is CASSLPTGHNEKLFF.

The V call is TRBV27, the J call TRBJ1-1; 8 nucleotides align to TRBD1. CDR1 and CDR2 from the germline V gene are MNHEY and SMNVEV (reference sequence). The CDR3 is 18 residues long. Unmatched junction bases numbered 16, after V lost 2 bases and J lost 5 bases. The chain's CDR3 is CASSLRPGQDNRGTEAFF. The CDR3 DNA reads TGTGCCAGCAGTTTAAGACCGGGACAGGATAATAGAGGAACTGAAGCTTTCTTT.

The rearrangement uses TRBV13 and TRBJ2-3, with a possible D match to TRBD2 (6 bases). CDR3 size: 14 residues. V was pared by 2 bases and J by 1 base, with 7 bases between. CDR1 is PRHDT, CDR2 FYEKMQ, per germline (reference sequence). As DNA, the CDR3 is TGTGCCAGCAGCTTATCTAGCGGCACAGATACGCAGTATTTT. Translated: CASSLSSGTDTQYF. Together with reference TRBV13 and TRBJ2-3, the CDR3 gives the full variable domain: AAGVIQSPRHLIKEKRETATLKCYPIPRHDTVYWYQQGPGQDPQFLISFYEKMQSDKGSIPDRFSAQQFSDYHSELNMSSLELGDSALYFCASSLSSGTDTQYFGPGTRLTVL.

With respect to this clone: Other nucleotide sequences from this sample produce the same CDR3. The rearrangement links TRBV7-9 to TRBJ1-2; TRBD1 agrees at 7 bases. The ends lost 2 bases at V and 5 bases at J; junction bases unmatched: 2. The germline V gene has CDR1 SEHNR and CDR2 FQNEAQ (reference sequence). CDR3 length equals 13 residues. CDR3 loop: CASSLRQGYGYTF. CDR3 in DNA: TGTGCCAGCAGCTTAAGACAGGGATATGGCTACACCTTC.

The chain employs TRBV19 and TRBJ1-1; D is uncertain. Trimming took 5 bases from V and 1 from J, leaving 8 bases between them. Germline lookup yields CDR1 LNHDA and CDR2 SQIVND (reference sequence). The CDR3 sequence is 13 residues long. CDR3: CASSWSGNTEAFF. In DNA, the CDR3 is TGTGCCAGTAGTTGGTCCGGGAACACTGAAGCTTTCTTT.

This chain joins TRBV27 and TRBJ2-5; 10 nucleotides align to TRBD1. CDR3 length: 14 amino acids. Germline CDR1 and CDR2: MNHEY and SMNVEV (reference sequence). Losses at the gene ends were 6 bases for V and 4 bases for J; bases not matched to a gene: 5. The CDR3 sequence is CASRGQGLLETQYF. CDR3 DNA sequence: TGTGCCAGCAGGGGACAGGGGCTGTTAGAGACCCAGTACTTC.

The V gene is TRBV5-1, the J gene TRBJ1-2, with 9 nucleotides matching TRBD1. V was pared by 4 bases and J by 3 bases, with 16 bases of the junction left unmatched. Germline lookup yields CDR1 SGHRS and CDR2 YFSETQ. The CDR3 loop spans 18 amino acids. CDR3 sequence reads: CASSNTGTGFYWDYGYTF. In DNA, the CDR3 is TGCGCCAGCAGCAATACCGGGACAGGGTTCTACTGGGACTATGGCTACACCTTC.

In this sample, this clone turned up a few times. The chain combines TRBV5-4 with TRBJ1-1, with D maybe TRBD1 (5 bases). The CDR3 length is 15 residues. Germline lookup yields CDR1 SGHNT and CDR2 YYREEE (reference sequence). The ends were cut back, 0 bases at V and 1 base at J, with 10 bases in the middle. This CDR3 reads CASSLAQGANTEAFF. CDR3 in DNA: TGTGCCAGCAGCTTGGCCCAAGGGGCGAACACTGAAGCTTTCTTT.